The T cell receptor (beta chain) under discussion was sequenced for a study of a mutant IDH1 vaccine in newly diagnosed glioma. The time point denotes: baseline, week 1 (first vaccination visit). Treatment given: pre-vaccination baseline after standard-of-care therapy. The CDR3 is made up of 14 amino acids. Trimming stripped 8 bases from V and 0 bases from J, with 13 bases between. Per germline, CDR1 MGHDK and CDR2 SYGVNS. Clones were read by immunoSEQ multiplex PCR, and TCRdb kept only the in-frame ones, dropping some. This repertoire shows approximately 16,000 clones, 95% found once; its top ten account for around 3.5%.

The V and J genes are TRBV25-1 and TRBJ1-1; D is undetermined. This TCR came from a woman aged 18-29 years with glioma. Some clones in this sample may be carry-over from other donors' samples. The sample consisted of peripheral blood mononuclear cells (PBMCs), taken from a glioma patient treated with radiotherapy, temozolomide or both. Here the CDR3 DNA reads TGTGCCAGCCCCTTGGGGTGGGTGAACACTGAAGCTTTCTTT. This gives the protein CASPLGWVNTEAFF.